Listed below are T cell receptor beta chains from one sample, sequenced in a study of cytomegalovirus exposure and HLA in healthy donors. Profiled with immunoSEQ multiplex PCR; TCRdb holds only in-frame clones, not every one. The profile shows approximately 22,000 clones, around 77% of them singletons. Sequencing used PBMCs. These receptors originate from a man aged 55 to 70 in good health and CMV-seronegative. CDR3s include the opening cysteine and the closing phenylalanine or tryptophan. A D gene is named only where the DNA matches it firmly. Clone size is given for some rows only: seen once, a few or many times, or a class if the clone is expanded.

V	J	size	D	CDR3	DNA
TRBV6-1	TRBJ2-7	few	.	CASSERYEQYF	TGTGCCAGCAGTGAGAGATACGAGCAGTACTTC
TRBV2	TRBJ2-5	.	TRBD2	CASSGTSGSQETQYF	TGTGCCAGCAGTGGGACTAGCGGAAGCCAAGAGACCCAGTACTTC
TRBV4-3	TRBJ1-5	.	.	CASSQDGFGDQPQHF	TGCGCCAGCAGCCAAGATGGGTTCGGGGATCAGCCCCAGCATTTT
TRBV2	TRBJ2-2	few	.	CASIATVSSGELFF	TGTGCCAGCATCGCGACAGTGAGCTCCGGGGAGCTGTTTTTT
TRBV29-1	TRBJ2-1	.	TRBD2	CSGRGLAETNEQFF	TGCAGCGGGCGGGGACTAGCGGAAACCAATGAGCAGTTCTTC
TRBV18	TRBJ2-7	.	.	CASSPPTVYEQYF	TGTGCCAGCTCACCACCTACCGTTTACGAGCAGTACTTC
TRBV13	TRBJ2-5	.	.	CASSLLNRRETQYF	TGTGCCAGCAGCTTACTTAATCGTAGAGAGACCCAGTACTTC
TRBV6-1	TRBJ1-2	.	.	CASSAQNYGYTF	TGTGCCAGCAGTGCACAGAACTATGGCTACACCTTC
TRBV19	TRBJ1-3	few	.	CASYRGAGNTIYF	TGTGCCTCCTACCGGGGTGCTGGAAACACCATATATTTT
TRBV6-1	TRBJ2-5	.	.	CASSEMLGDSQTQYF	TGTGCCAGCAGTGAAATGCTAGGGGATTCGCAGACCCAGTACTTC
TRBV11-2	TRBJ1-2	.	TRBD1	CASSLGGQGNYGYTF	TGTGCCAGCAGCTTAGGAGGACAGGGAAACTATGGCTACACCTTC
TRBV5-1	TRBJ2-7	once	TRBD2	CASRHPGTSGGALEQYF	TGCGCCAGCCGTCACCCCGGGACTAGCGGGGGGGCTCTCGAGCAGTACTTC
TRBV28	TRBJ2-7	.	.	CASNTIATGAYEQYF	TGTGCCAGCAACACGATAGCTACAGGAGCCTACGAGCAGTACTTC
TRBV5-4	TRBJ2-7	.	TRBD1	CASSLEYEDRTYEQYF	TGTGCCAGCAGCTTAGAATATGAGGACAGGACCTACGAGCAGTACTTC
TRBV19	TRBJ1-3	once	TRBD1	CASGTVGNTIYF	TGTGCCAGTGGGACAGTCGGAAACACCATATATTTT
TRBV9	TRBJ2-1	.	TRBD1	CASTEGVAPGGGEQFF	TGTGCCAGCACCGAGGGAGTAGCGCCAGGGGGTGGTGAGCAGTTCTTC
TRBV5-1	TRBJ2-6	few	.	CASSLAAGSSSGANVLTF	TGCGCCAGCAGCTTGGCGGCGGGGTCGAGCTCTGGGGCCAACGTCCTGACTTTC
TRBV7-9	TRBJ2-5	.	TRBD2	CSSSLGVGGETQYF	TGTTCCAGCAGCTTAGGTGTCGGGGGGGAGACCCAGTACTTC
TRBV6-4	TRBJ2-1	few	TRBD2	CASSAQRGSNEQFF	TGTGCCAGCAGTGCTCAGCGCGGGAGTAATGAGCAGTTCTTC
TRBV5-1	TRBJ2-1	.	.	CASSLGGKKSYNEQFF	TGCGCCAGCAGCTTGGGCGGCAAGAAATCCTACAATGAGCAGTTCTTC
TRBV7-6	TRBJ2-1	.	.	CASSPRPANEQFF	TGTGCCAGCAGCCCGAGGCCCGCGAATGAGCAGTTCTTC
TRBV7-9	TRBJ2-1	.	.	CASSRSLNEQFF	TGTGCCAGCAGCCGATCGCTAAATGAGCAGTTCTTC
TRBV5-1	TRBJ1-2	.	TRBD1	CASSPDSNRGGGYTF	TGCGCCAGCAGCCCAGACTCGAACAGGGGTGGTGGCTACACCTTC
TRBV5-1	TRBJ2-1	.	TRBD1	CASSTGQGHGNEQFF	TGCGCCAGCAGCACGGGACAGGGTCATGGGAATGAGCAGTTCTTC
TRBV4-1	TRBJ1-1	few	.	CASSQVLQMDTEAFF	TGCGCCAGCAGCCAAGTTTTACAGATGGACACTGAAGCTTTCTTT
TRBV7-9	TRBJ1-1	.	TRBD1	CSSSSTDRGNTEAFF	TGTTCCAGCAGCTCTACCGACAGGGGGAACACTGAAGCTTTCTTT
TRBV27	TRBJ2-1	.	.	CASSFSFYNEQFF	TGTGCCAGCAGTTTTTCTTTCTACAATGAGCAGTTCTTC
TRBV29-1	TRBJ2-6	once	TRBD1	CSVFKQGTGANVLTF	TGCAGCGTGTTCAAACAGGGGACTGGGGCCAACGTCCTGACTTTC
TRBV2	TRBJ1-5	.	TRBD1	CASTDRKYSNQPQHF	TGTGCCAGCACGGACAGGAAATATAGCAATCAGCCCCAGCATTTT
TRBV15	TRBJ2-5	.	.	CATMQTGEEETQYF	TGTGCCACCATGCAAACAGGGGAGGAAGAGACCCAGTACTTC
TRBV2	TRBJ1-2	.	TRBD1	CASRARTGGSNYGYTF	TGTGCCAGCAGGGCAAGGACAGGGGGTTCTAACTATGGCTACACCTTC
TRBV4-1	TRBJ2-4	.	.	CASSQGGGRTKNIQYF	TGCGCCAGCAGCCAAGGTGGAGGGCGTACCAAAAACATTCAGTACTTC
TRBV9	TRBJ2-1	.	TRBD2	CASSVVGSGSGDEQFF	TGTGCCAGCAGCGTAGTAGGTAGCGGGAGTGGCGATGAGCAGTTCTTC
TRBV7-9	TRBJ2-3	.	TRBD2	CASSLGLAERSDTQYF	TGTGCCAGCAGCTTGGGACTAGCCGAGAGGTCAGATACGCAGTATTTT
TRBV5-5	TRBJ2-7	.	.	CASSLLSDEQYF	TGTGCCAGCAGCTTGTTAAGCGACGAGCAGTACTTC
TRBV6-1	TRBJ2-2	.	TRBD2	CASSAGLAGTGELFF	TGTGCCAGCAGTGCGGGACTAGCGGGCACCGGGGAGCTGTTTTTT
TRBV5-4	TRBJ1-1	.	.	CASSLPTEGGGAFF	TGTGCCAGCAGCTTGCCCACAGAGGGCGGAGGAGCTTTCTTT
TRBV2	TRBJ1-6	few	TRBD1	CASRGTGRGSPLHF	TGTGCCAGCAGGGGGACAGGTCGGGGTTCACCCCTCCACTTT
TRBV6-6	TRBJ1-1	few	.	CASARSSTEAFF	TGTGCCAGCGCCAGGTCGAGTACTGAAGCTTTCTTT
TRBV27	TRBJ2-2	.	.	CASGRITGELFF	TGTGCCAGCGGGAGGATTACCGGGGAGCTGTTTTTT
TRBV28	TRBJ1-2	once	TRBD1	CASSGQGAQILSGYTF	TGTGCCAGCAGTGGACAGGGGGCGCAGATCCTTTCTGGCTACACCTTC
TRBV5-3	TRBJ2-1	.	.	CARSLEGFPNNEQFF	TGTGCCAGAAGCTTGGAGGGGTTCCCAAACAATGAGCAGTTCTTC
TRBV5-1	TRBJ2-7	.	TRBD1	CASSFGTGDYEQYF	TGCGCCAGCAGCTTCGGGACAGGGGACTACGAGCAGTACTTC
TRBV11-2	TRBJ2-7	.	TRBD2	CASSPLAGVTYEQYF	TGTGCCAGCAGCCCTCTAGCGGGAGTGACCTACGAGCAGTACTTC
TRBV6-5	TRBJ1-5	.	TRBD1	CASSTGQGSNQPQHF	TGTGCCAGCAGCACGGGACAGGGCAGCAATCAGCCCCAGCATTTT
TRBV11-2	TRBJ1-3	few	TRBD1	CASTRTGTNSGNTIYF	TGTGCCAGCACCCGGACAGGGACCAACTCTGGAAACACCATATATTTT
TRBV5-5	TRBJ1-6	.	.	CASSLDPRSPLHF	TGTGCCAGCAGCTTGGACCCCAGGTCACCCCTCCACTTT
TRBV11-2	TRBJ2-1	few	.	CASGLAEQFF	TGTGCCAGCGGACTGGCTGAGCAGTTCTTC
TRBV19	TRBJ1-5	.	.	CASSELNGQRIQPQHF	TGTGCCAGTAGCGAACTCAATGGACAGCGTATACAGCCCCAGCATTTT
TRBV4-1	TRBJ2-7	once	TRBD2	CASSQETLSGRRYEQYF	TGCGCCAGCAGCCAAGAAACCCTCAGCGGGAGGCGTTACGAGCAGTACTTC
TRBV11-2	TRBJ1-4	once	.	CASSLAYNEKLFF	TGTGCCAGCAGCTTAGCGTATAATGAAAAACTGTTTTTT
TRBV6-1	TRBJ2-3	.	TRBD1	CASSLDRGSTDTQYF	TGTGCCAGCAGTTTGGACAGGGGTAGCACAGATACGCAGTATTTT
TRBV28	TRBJ1-2	once	.	CASRPIRGGGNYGYTF	TGTGCCAGCAGACCCATCCGGGGAGGGGGAAACTATGGCTACACCTTC
TRBV5-1	TRBJ1-4	.	.	CASSFNSGREKLFF	TGCGCCAGCAGCTTCAATAGCGGAAGGGAAAAACTGTTTTTT
TRBV11-2	TRBJ2-7	.	TRBD1	CASSWIGQGKYF	TGTGCCAGCAGCTGGATCGGACAGGGGAAGTACTTC